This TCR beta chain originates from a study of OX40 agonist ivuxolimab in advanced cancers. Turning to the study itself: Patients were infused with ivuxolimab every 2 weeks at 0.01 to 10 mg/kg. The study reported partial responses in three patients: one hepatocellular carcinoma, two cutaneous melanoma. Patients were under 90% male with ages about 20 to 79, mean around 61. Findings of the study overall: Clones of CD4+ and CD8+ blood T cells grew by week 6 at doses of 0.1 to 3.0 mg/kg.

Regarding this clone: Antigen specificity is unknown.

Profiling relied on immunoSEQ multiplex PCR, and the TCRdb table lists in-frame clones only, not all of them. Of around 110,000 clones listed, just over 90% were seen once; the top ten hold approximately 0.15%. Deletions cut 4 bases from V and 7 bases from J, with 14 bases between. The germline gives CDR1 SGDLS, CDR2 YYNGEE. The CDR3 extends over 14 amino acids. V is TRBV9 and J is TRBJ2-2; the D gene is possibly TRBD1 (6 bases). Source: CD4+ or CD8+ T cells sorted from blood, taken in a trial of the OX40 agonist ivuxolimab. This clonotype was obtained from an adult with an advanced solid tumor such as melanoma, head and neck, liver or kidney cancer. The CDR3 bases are TGTGCCAGCAGCTTTCGGGACACGAACGGGGAGCTGTTTTTT. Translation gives CASSFRDTNGELFF. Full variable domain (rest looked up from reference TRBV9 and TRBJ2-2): DSGVTQTPKHLITATGQRVTLRCSPRSGDLSVYWYQQSLDQGLQFLIQYYNGEERAKGNILERFSAQQFPDLHSELNLSSLELGDSALYFCASSFRDTNGELFFGEGSRLTVL.